Each of the 3 T cell receptor beta chains below was sequenced from the same sample in a study of T cell repertoires in cytomegalovirus infection. No cognate antigen is known for these TCRs. From the reads, TCRdb called clonotypes with MiXCR, one entry per CDR3 protein. This table has roughly 860,000 distinct CDR3 sequences, approximately 29% appearing once. The specimen comprised cultured CD8+ T cells from PBMCs, sampled from culture after CMV antigen stimulation. The receptors were sampled from a human donor in good health (CMV status not recorded). Some clones in this sample may be carry-over from other donors' samples.

The gene calls are TRBV5-6 and TRBJ1-1, with D possibly matching TRBD1 (5 bases). The CDR3 runs 16 residues. Per germline, CDR1 SGHDT and CDR2 YYEEEE. V was trimmed by 0 bases and J by 1 base, leaving 13 bases between them. CDR3 residues: CASSLVIDSPNTEAFF. As DNA, the CDR3 is TGTGCCAGCAGCTTGGTAATTGACAGCCCGAACACTGAAGCTTTCTTT.

This clonotype was observed a few times. The chain uses TRBV9 and TRBJ1-5, with D tentatively TRBD1 (5 bases). Germline assignment: CDR1 SGDLS and CDR2 YYNGEE. The CDR3 is 15 amino acids. V was trimmed by 0 bases and J by 4 bases, leaving 11 bases between them. The CDR3 DNA follows: TGTGCCAGCAGCGTAGGTGGGACGGTTAATCAGCCCCAGCATTTT. As protein: CASSVGGTVNQPQHF.

This clonotype appeared a few times. This chain joins TRBV27 and TRBJ2-2, with D tentatively TRBD1 or TRBD2 (6 bases each). CDR1 is MNHEY, CDR2 SMNVEV, per germline (reference sequence). The CDR3 has 17 amino acids. With 7 bases removed from V and 4 bases from J, the gap between germline ends came to 22 bases. CDR3 loop: CASISGAGSPLTGELFF. For the CDR3, the DNA is TGTGCCAGCATCTCGGGGGCAGGTTCCCCGCTCACCGGGGAGCTGTTTTTT.